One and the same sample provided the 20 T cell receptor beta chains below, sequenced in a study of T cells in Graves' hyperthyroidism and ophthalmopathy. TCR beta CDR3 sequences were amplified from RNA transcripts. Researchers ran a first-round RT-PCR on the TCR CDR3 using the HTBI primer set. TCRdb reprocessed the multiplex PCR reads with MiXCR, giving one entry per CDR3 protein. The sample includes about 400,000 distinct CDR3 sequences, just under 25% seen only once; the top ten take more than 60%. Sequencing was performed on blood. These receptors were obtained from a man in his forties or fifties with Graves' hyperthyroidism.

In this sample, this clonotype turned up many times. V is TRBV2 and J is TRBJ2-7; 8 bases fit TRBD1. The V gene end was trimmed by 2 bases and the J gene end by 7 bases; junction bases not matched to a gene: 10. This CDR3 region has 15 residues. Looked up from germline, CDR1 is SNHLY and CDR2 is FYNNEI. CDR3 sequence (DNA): TGTGCCAGCAGTGAAAGCCAGGGGGCGCTGGGGGAGCAGTACTTC. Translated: CASSESQGALGEQYF.

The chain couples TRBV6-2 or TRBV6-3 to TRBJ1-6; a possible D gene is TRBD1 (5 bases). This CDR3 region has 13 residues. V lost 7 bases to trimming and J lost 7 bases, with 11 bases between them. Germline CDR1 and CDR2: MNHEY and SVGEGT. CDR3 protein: CASTGTPNSPLHF. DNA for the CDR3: TGTGCCAGCACCGGGACTCCGAATTCACCCCTCCACTTT.

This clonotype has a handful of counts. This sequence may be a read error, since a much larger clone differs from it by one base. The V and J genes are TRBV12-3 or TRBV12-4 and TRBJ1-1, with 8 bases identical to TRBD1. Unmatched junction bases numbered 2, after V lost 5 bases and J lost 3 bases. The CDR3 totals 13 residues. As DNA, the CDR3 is TGTGCCAGCAGTCAACAGGGGGACACTGAAGCTTTCTTT. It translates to CASSQQGDTEAFF.

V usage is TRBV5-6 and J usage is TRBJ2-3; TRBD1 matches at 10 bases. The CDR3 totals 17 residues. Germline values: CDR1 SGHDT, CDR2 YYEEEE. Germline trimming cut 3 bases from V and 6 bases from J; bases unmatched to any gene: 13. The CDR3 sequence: CASSSPGTGVTGDTQYF. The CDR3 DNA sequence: TGTGCCAGCAGCTCCCCCGGGACAGGGGTCACGGGGGATACGCAGTATTTT. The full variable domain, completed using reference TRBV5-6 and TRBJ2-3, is DAGVTQSPTHLIKTRGQQVTLRCSPKSGHDTVSWYQQALGQGPQFIFQYYEEEERQRGNFPDRFSGHQFPNYSSELNVNALLLGDSALYLCASSSPGTGVTGDTQYFGPGTRLTVL.

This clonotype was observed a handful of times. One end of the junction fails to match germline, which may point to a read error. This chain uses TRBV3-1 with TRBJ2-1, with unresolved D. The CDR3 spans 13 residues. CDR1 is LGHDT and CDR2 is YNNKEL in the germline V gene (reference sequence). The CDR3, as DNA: TGTGCCAGCAGTCAAGGTATATACAATGAGCAGTTCTTC. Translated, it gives CASSQGIYNEQFF.

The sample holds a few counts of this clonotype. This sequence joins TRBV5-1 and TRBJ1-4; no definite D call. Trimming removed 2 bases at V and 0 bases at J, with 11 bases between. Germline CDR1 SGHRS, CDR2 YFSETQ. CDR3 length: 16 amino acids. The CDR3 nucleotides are TGCGCCAGCAGCTTCGAGAACTCTGCAACTAATGAAAAACTGTTTTTT. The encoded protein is CASSFENSATNEKLFF.

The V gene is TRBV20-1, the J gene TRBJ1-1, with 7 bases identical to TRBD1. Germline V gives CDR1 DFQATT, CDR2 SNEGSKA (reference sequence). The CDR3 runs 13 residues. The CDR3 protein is CGGMTGKDTEAFF. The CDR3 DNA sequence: TGCGGGGGGATGACAGGGAAGGACACTGAAGCTTTCTTT.

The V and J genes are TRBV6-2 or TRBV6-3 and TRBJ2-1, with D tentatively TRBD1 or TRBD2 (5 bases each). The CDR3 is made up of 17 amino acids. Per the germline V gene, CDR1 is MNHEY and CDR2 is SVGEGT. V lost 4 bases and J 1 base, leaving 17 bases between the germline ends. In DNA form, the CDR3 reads TGTGCCAGCAGTTTGACGAGAGGGACCTCATCCTACAATGAGCAGTTCTTC. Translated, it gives CASSLTRGTSSYNEQFF.

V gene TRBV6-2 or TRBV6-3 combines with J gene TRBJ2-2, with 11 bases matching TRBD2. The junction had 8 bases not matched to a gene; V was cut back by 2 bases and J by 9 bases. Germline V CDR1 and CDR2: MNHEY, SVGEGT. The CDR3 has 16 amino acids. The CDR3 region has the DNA TGTGCCAGCAGTTACCCCCTTCTAGCGGGAGGACGGGAGCTGTTTTTT. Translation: CASSYPLLAGGRELFF.

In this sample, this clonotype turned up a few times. The CDR3 is CASSFPGQGAEGELFF. The CDR3 bases are TGTGCCAGCAGCTTCCCCGGACAGGGGGCGGAAGGGGAGCTGTTTTTT. J is TRBJ2-2 and V is TRBV11-3; 11 bases map to TRBD1. The CDR3 has 16 residues. The germline V gene encodes CDR1 SGHNT and CDR2 YENEEA. J was trimmed by 8 bases and V by 3 bases; bases with no gene match: 8.

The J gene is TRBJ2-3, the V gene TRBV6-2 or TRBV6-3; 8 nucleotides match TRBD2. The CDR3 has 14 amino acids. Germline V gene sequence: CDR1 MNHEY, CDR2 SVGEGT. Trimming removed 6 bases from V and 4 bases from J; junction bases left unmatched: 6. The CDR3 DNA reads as TGTGCCAGCAGATCGGCGGGAGGCGCAGATACGCAGTATTTT. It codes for CASRSAGGADTQYF.

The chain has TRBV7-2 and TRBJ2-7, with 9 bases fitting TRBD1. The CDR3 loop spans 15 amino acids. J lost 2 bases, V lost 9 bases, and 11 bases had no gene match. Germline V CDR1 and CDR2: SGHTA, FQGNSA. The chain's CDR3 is CASSVTGTGTYEQYF. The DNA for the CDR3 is TGTGCCAGTAGTGTCACCGGGACAGGGACCTACGAGCAGTACTTC.

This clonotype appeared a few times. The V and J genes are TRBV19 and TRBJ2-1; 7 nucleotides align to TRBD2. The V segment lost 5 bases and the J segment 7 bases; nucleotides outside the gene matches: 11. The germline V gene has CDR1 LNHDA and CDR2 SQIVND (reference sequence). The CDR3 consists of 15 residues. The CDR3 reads CASSLPGTTRNEQFF. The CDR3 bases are TGTGCCAGTAGTCTCCCCGGGACTACAAGGAATGAGCAGTTCTTC.

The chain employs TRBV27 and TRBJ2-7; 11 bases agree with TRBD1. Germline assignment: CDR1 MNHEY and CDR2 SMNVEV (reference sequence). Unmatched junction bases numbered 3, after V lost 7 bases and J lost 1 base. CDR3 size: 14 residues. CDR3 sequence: CASIGTGGSYEQYF. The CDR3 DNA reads TGTGCCAGCATAGGGACAGGGGGGTCCTACGAGCAGTACTTC.

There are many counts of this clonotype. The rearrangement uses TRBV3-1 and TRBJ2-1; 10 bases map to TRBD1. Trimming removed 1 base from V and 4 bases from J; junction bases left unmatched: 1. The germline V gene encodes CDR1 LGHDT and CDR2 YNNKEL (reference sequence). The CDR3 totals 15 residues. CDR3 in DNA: TGTGCCAGCAGCCAAGGACAGGGGGCGTACAATGAGCAGTTCTTC. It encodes CASSQGQGAYNEQFF.

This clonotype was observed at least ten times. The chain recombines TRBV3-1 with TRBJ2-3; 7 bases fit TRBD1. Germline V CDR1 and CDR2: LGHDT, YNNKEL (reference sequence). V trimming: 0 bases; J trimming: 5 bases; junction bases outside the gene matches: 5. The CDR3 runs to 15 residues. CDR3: CASSQEVGGKDTQYF. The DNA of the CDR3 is TGTGCCAGCAGCCAAGAGGTAGGGGGCAAAGATACGCAGTATTTT.

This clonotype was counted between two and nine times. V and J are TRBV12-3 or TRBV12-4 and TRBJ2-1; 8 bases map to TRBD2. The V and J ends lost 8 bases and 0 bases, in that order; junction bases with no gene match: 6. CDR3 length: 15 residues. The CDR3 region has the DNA TGTGCCAGCCTCGTCAGCGGGAGCTCCTACAATGAGCAGTTCTTC. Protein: CASLVSGSSYNEQFF.

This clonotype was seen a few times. CDR3 DNA sequence: TGTGCCAGCAGCTTACCGAGCGGAAGCTTCTCCTACGAGCAGTACTTC. This sequence encodes CASSLPSGSFSYEQYF. The chain recombines TRBV5-5 with TRBJ2-7; D perhaps matches TRBD2 (5 bases). Germline CDR1 SGHKS, CDR2 YYEKEE (reference sequence). This CDR3 spans 16 amino acids. Trimming took 2 bases from V and 0 from J, leaving 15 bases between them. The full variable domain, rest sourced from reference TRBV5-5 and TRBJ2-7, is DAGVTQSPTHLIKTRGQQVTLRCSPISGHKSVSWYQQVLGQGPQFIFQYYEKEERGRGNFPDRFSARQFPNYSSELNVNALLLGDSALYLCASSLPSGSFSYEQYFGPGTRLTVT.

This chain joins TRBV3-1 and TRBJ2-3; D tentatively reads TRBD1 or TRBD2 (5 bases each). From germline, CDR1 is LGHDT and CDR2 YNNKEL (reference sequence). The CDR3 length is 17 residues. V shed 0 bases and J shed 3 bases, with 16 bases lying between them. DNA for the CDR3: TGTGCCAGCAGCCAAGATCAAAAGGGCAGGGAGACAGATACGCAGTATTTT. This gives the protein CASSQDQKGRETDTQYF.

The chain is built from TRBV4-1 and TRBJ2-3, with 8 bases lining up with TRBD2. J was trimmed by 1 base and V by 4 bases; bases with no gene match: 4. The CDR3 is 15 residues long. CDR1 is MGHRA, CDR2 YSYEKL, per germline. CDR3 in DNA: TGCGCCAGCAGCCCTCGGGAGGGACGCACAGATACGCAGTATTTT. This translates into CASSPREGRTDTQYF.